There are many counts of the clone carrying this T cell receptor (beta chain). Its antigen remains unidentified. The repertoire came from unfractionated whole blood and reflected all unsorted peripheral T cells. Alpha and beta constant-region primers primed reverse transcription of 400 to 650 ng RNA. Alpha and beta chain libraries were made separately by chain-specific third strand synthesis with multiplexing indices. A 12-nucleotide barcode per molecule came from two concatenated random hexamers added pre-amplification. MiXCR was run by TCRdb on the 5' RACE reads, yielding one entry per CDR3 protein. The sample holds about 9,600 distinct CDR3 sequences; less than 9.5% are singletons and the top ten take roughly 34%. This specimen comes from a study of HIV-infected patients and healthy controls. Study-wide background: CD4 counts in 14 of 16 patients increased modestly yet significantly but stayed below normal.

Study findings and constraints: CDR3 sharing between individuals was lower in HIV-infected patients than in healthy controls. Untreated HIV+ repertoires had roughly threefold fewer distinct CDR3s and lower Shannon diversity than healthy controls.

Sequencing used blood, obtained before antiretroviral therapy. The clonotype originates from an adult with HIV infection.

The chain's CDR3 is CASSIWGETYEQYF. In DNA, the CDR3 is TGTGCCAGTAGTATTTGGGGGGAGACCTACGAGCAGTACTTC. The chain links TRBV19 to TRBJ2-7; tentative D call: TRBD2 (6 bases). V lost 3 bases and J 2 bases, leaving 11 bases between the germline ends. The CDR3 runs 14 residues. The germline gives CDR1 LNHDA, CDR2 SQIVND (reference sequence).